Below, one T cell receptor (beta chain) is given with its context. Trimming cost V 4 bases and J 4 bases; bases outside gene matches: 10. The germline gives CDR1 SGHRS, CDR2 YFSETQ. The CDR3 spans 15 residues. The data were obtained in a study of neoadjuvant anti-PD-1 for oral cavity cancer. Study in general: Patients mostly received three to four biweekly nivolumab doses at 3 mg/kg before surgery.

The patients had HPV-negative, locally advanced oral cavity squamous cell carcinoma. Assay used: immunoSEQ multiplex PCR; TCRdb lists only in-frame clones, some missing. The sample contains around 14,000 clones, 55% to 75% of which appear only once. This sequence joins TRBV5-1 and TRBJ1-2, with 7 bases identical to TRBD1. The receptor was isolated from a person aged 35-80 years with oral cavity squamous cell carcinoma. The starting material was PBMCs, obtained before nivolumab (anti-PD-1) treatment. DNA for the CDR3: TGCGCCAGCAGCACGTGGACAGGCGACTCCTATGGCTACACCTTC. It translates to CASSTWTGDSYGYTF.